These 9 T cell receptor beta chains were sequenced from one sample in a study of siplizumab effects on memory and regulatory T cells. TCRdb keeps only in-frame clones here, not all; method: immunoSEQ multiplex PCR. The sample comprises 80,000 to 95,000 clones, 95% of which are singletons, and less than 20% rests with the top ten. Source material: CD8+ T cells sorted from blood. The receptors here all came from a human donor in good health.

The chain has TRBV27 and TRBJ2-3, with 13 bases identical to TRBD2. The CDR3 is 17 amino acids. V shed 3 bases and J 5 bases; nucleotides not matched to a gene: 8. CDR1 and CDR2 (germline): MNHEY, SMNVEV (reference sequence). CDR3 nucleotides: TGTGCCAGCAGTTTTGTCGGGACTAGCGGGGACGGAGATACGCAGTATTTT. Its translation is CASSFVGTSGDGDTQYF.

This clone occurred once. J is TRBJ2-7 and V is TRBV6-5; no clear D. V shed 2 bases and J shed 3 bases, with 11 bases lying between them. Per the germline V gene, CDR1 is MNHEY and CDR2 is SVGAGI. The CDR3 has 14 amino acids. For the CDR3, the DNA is TGTGCCAGCAGTTACGAGATAAACAACTACGAGCAGTACTTC. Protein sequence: CASSYEINNYEQYF.

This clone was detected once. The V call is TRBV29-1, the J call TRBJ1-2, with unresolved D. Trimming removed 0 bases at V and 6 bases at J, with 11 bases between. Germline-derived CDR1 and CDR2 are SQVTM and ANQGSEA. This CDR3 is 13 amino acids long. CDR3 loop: CSVEDSTRDGYTF. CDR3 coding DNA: TGCAGCGTTGAAGATAGTACGAGAGATGGCTACACCTTC. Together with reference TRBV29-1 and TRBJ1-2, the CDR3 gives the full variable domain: SAVISQKPSRDICQRGTSLTIQCQVDSQVTMMFWYRQQPGQSLTLIATANQGSEATYESGFVIDKFPISRPNLTFSTLTVSNMSPEDSSIYLCSVEDSTRDGYTFGSGTRLTVV.

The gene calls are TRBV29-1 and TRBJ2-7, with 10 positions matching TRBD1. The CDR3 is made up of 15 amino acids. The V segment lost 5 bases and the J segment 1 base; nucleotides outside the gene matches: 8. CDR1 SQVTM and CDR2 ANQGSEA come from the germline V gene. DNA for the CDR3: TGCAGCGTTCCCCCCGGGACAGGGGAATCCTACGAGCAGTACTTC. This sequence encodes CSVPPGTGESYEQYF.

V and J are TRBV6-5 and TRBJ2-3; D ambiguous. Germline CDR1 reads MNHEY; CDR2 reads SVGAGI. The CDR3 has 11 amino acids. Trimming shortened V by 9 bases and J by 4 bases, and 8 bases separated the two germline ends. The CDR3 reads CASKGPDTQYF. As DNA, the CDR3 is TGTGCCAGTAAGGGCCCAGATACGCAGTATTTT.

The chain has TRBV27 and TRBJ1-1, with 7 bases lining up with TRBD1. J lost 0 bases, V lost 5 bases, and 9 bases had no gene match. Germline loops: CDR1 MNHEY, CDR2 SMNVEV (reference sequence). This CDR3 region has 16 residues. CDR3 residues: CASSPSTGDLNTEAFF. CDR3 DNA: TGTGCCAGCAGTCCTTCAACAGGGGATTTGAACACTGAAGCTTTCTTT.

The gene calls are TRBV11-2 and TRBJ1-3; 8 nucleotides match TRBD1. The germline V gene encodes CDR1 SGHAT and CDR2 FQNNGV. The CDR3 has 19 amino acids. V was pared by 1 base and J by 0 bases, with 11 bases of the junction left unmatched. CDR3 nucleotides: TGTGCCAGCAGCTTAGTTCCAGGGGGCGCGATTCTCTCTGGAAACACCATATATTTT. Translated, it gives CASSLVPGGAILSGNTIYF. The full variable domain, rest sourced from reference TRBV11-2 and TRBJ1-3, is EAGVAQSPRYKIIEKRQSVAFWCNPISGHATLYWYQQILGQGPKLLIQFQNNGVVDDSQLPKDRFSAERLKGVDSTLKIQPAKLEDSAVYLCASSLVPGGAILSGNTIYFGEGSWLTVV.

CDR3 protein: CSVEDRDRRTDTQYF. The CDR3 coding sequence is TGCAGCGTTGAAGATAGGGATAGAAGGACAGATACGCAGTATTTT. The rearrangement uses TRBV29-1 and TRBJ2-3; D is ambiguous. Germline-derived CDR1 and CDR2 are SQVTM and ANQGSEA. V was pared by 0 bases and J by 3 bases, with 13 bases between. The CDR3 is 15 residues long.

The DNA of the CDR3 is TGCAGCGTTGAAGATCATCCAGGATACAATGAGCAGTTCTTC. The encoded protein is CSVEDHPGYNEQFF. The chain couples TRBV29-1 to TRBJ2-1; D is undetermined. This CDR3 region has 14 residues. Trimming took 0 bases from V and 4 from J, leaving 10 bases between them. Germline CDR1 reads SQVTM; CDR2 reads ANQGSEA.